This entry lists 3 T cell receptor beta chains sequenced from one sample in a study of CD8 T cells in ankylosing spondylitis. General study findings and limits: There was a TCR beta motif, made of eight highly homologous variants, that appeared characteristic of ankylosing spondylitis blood.

TCRdb reanalysed the 5' RACE reads using MiXCR and keeps one entry per CDR3 protein. This sample has approximately 500,000 distinct CDR3 sequences, with 9.5% to 15% found just once. The antigens for these receptors are not known. Material for sequencing was blood, either unsorted or a sorted T cell fraction (not recorded which). Receptors originate from a male donor with ankylosing spondylitis.

The chain links TRBV5-1 to TRBJ2-7; TRBD2 matches 7 bases. Per the germline V gene, CDR1 is SGHRS and CDR2 is YFSETQ. This CDR3 comprises 15 residues. With 4 bases clipped from V and 4 bases from J, the junction kept 11 bases outside the gene matches. The CDR3 nucleotides read TGCGCCAGCAGCGCTACGACTAGCCTGAGGTACGAGCAGTACTTC. Amino acid sequence: CASSATTSLRYEQYF.

This clonotype has only one observation. The chain combines TRBV10-3 with TRBJ2-6; TRBD2 matches at 7 bases. This CDR3 has 19 amino acids. Trimming at V came to 10 bases and at J to 0 bases, leaving 18 bases not matched to a gene. Germline V CDR1 and CDR2: ENHRY, SYGVKD. CDR3 in DNA: TGTGCCACCCGGGGGGAGAGAACGGGATCAAACTCTGGGGCCAACGTCCTGACTTTC. Translated, it gives CATRGERTGSNSGANVLTF.

The chain links TRBV5-1 to TRBJ1-1; D possibly corresponds to TRBD1 (6 bases). Trimming stripped 4 bases from V and 4 bases from J, with 20 bases between. The CDR3 extends over 16 amino acids. Per the germline V gene, CDR1 is SGHRS and CDR2 is YFSETQ. In nucleotides, the CDR3 is TGCGCCAGCAGCGCACCAAGGGGGGGGCGCAGCACTGAAGCTTTCTTT. Protein product: CASSAPRGGRSTEAFF.